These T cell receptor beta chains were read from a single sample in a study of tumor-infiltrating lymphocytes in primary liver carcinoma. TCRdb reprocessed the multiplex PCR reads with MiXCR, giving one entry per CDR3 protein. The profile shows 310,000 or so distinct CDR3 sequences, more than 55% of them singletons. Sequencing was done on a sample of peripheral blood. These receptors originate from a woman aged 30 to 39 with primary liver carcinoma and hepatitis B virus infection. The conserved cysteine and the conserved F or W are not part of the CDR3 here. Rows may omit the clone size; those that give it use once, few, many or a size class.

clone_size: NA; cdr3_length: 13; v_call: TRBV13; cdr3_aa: ASRTRGQGTYEQY
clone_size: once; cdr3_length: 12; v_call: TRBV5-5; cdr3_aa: ASSLDGTGNEQF
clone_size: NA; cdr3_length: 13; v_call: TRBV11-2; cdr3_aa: ASSLDQMDGPRSY
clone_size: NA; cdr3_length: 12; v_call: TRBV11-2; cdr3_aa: ATTAEYSTDTRY
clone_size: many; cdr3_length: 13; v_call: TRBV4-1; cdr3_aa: ASSDRRPGDSPLH
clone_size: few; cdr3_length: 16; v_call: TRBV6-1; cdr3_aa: ASDPGRTGKRISYEQY
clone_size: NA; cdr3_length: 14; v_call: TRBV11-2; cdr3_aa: ANSKIAGGYTDTQY
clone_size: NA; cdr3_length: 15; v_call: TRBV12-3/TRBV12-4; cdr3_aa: ASSLAIGTGANQSQH
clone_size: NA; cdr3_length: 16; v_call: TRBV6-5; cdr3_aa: ASSYSTPVGKSTGELF
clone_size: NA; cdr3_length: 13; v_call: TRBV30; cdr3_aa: ACHPSGGSTDTQY
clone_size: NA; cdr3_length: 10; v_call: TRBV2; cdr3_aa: ASSDQARLQY
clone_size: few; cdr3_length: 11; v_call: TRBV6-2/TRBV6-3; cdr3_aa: ASSYKENTEAF
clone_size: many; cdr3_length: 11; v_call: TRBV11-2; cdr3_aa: ASSLGPKAEQY
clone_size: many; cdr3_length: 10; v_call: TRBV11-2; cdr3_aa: ASSPGGYEQY
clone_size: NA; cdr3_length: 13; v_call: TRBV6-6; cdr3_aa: ASSLGQVGWNEQF
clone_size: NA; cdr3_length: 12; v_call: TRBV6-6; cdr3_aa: ASSQTQEIGEAF
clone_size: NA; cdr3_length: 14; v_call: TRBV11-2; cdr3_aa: ASSQGTFTSTYVRY
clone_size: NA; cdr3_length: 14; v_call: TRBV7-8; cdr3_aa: ASSSILLAGAYEQY
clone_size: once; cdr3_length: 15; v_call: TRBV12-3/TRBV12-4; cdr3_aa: ASSSHLLRDWNTEAF
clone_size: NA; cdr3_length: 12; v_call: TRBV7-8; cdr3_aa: ASSLSSGAYKQY
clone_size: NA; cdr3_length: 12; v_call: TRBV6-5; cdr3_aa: ASSPSWGPYEQY
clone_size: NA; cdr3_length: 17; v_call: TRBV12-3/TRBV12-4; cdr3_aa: ASSQSRTGAASIYNEQF
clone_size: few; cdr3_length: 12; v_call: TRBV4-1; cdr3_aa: ASSQVGRVNEQF
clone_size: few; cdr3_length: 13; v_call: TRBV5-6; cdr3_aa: ASSDRPGRSYEQY
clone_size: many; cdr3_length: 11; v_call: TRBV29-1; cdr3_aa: SVKPGGTGELF
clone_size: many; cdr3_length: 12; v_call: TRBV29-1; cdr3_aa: SVVSRGSSYEQY
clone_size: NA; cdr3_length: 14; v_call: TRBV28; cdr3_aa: ASSLLAGWLTDTQY
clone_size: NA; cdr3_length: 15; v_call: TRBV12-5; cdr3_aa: VSGLNPSGWIGGELF
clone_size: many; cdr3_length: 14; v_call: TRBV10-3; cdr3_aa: AISERPSGDSYEQY
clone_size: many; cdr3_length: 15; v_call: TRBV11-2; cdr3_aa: ASSLSGVGRKNSPLH
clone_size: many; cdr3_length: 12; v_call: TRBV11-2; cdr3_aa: ASSRPGGATEAF
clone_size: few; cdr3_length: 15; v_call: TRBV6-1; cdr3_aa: ASSGTFQVISGNTIY